One sample yielded the 3 T cell receptor beta chains listed below, sequenced in a study of Ad26.COV2.S vaccination and SARS-CoV-2 variants. Produced via immunoSEQ multiplex PCR; TCRdb's table is partial and in-frame only. The data hold roughly 330,000 clones, with 90% observed a single time. Treatment specified: 15 to 20 received Ad26.COV2.S at low or high dose, single or two shots; several received placebo; per-sample allocation not given. Each sample was drawn 63 days after the first injection (of vaccine or placebo). This specimen was peripheral blood, taken in a trial of Ad26.COV2.S vaccine versus placebo. Receptors originate from a person between 18 and 65 years old who received the Ad26.COV2.S COVID-19 vaccine or a placebo.

The chain joins TRBV7-2 to TRBJ1-2; D is unresolved. Germline V CDR1 and CDR2: SGHTA, FQGNSA. Trimming removed 4 bases from V and 3 bases from J, with 6 bases in between. The CDR3 is 12 residues long. CDR3 loop: CASSWRDYGYTF. The DNA of the CDR3 is TGTGCCAGCAGCTGGAGGGACTATGGCTACACCTTC.

V gene TRBV18 combines with J gene TRBJ2-7; possible D gene TRBD2, 6 bases. CDR3 size: 16 residues. Germline V gene data show CDR1 as KGHSH and CDR2 as LQKENI. The V gene lost 3 bases and the J gene lost 3 bases, with 18 bases spanning the gap. CDR3: CASSPLGGEGGYEQYF. In DNA, the CDR3 is TGTGCCAGCTCACCCCTTGGAGGGGAAGGCGGCTACGAGCAGTACTTC.

V gene TRBV7-9 combines with J gene TRBJ2-3, with D possibly TRBD2 on 5 matching bases. Deletions cut 5 bases from V and 6 bases from J, with 21 bases between. Looked up from germline, CDR1 is SEHNR and CDR2 is FQNEAQ (reference sequence). The CDR3 sequence is 16 residues long. CDR3 DNA sequence: TGTGCCAGCAGCCCCTCTTTAGGAGGAATTGCGGATACGCAGTATTTT. Amino acids: CASSPSLGGIADTQYF.